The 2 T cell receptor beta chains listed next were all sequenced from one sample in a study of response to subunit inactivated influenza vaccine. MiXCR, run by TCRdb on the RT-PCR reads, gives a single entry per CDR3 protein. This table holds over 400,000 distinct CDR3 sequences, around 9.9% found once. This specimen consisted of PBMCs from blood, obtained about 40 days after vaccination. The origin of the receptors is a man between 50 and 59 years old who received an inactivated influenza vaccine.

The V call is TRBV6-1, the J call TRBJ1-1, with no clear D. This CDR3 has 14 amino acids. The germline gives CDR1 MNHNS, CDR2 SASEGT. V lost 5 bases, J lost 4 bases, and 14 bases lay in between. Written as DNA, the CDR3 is TGTGCCAGCAGTCCCGGGGTGGGGAGCACTGAAGCTTTCTTT. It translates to CASSPGVGSTEAFF.

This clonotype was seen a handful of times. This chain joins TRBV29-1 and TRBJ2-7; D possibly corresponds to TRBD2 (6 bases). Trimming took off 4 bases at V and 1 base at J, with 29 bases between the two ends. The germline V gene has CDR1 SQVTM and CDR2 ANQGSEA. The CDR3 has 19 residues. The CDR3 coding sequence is TGCAGCGTTGCTTTCACGGGAGCGGGCCCGAGGTTGAGGTCCTACGAGCAGTACTTC. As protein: CSVAFTGAGPRLRSYEQYF.